This is a list of T cell receptor beta chains from one sample in a study of blood T cell repertoires in COVID-19. Here immunoSEQ multiplex PCR was the method, and the copy in TCRdb shows in-frame clones only, minus some. Of hundreds of thousands of clones listed, around four fifths were seen once; the top ten hold approximately 3.8%. The sample comprised peripheral blood. The receptors were gathered from a woman aged 45 to 65 with active or convalescent COVID-19. CDR3s include the opening cysteine and the closing phenylalanine or tryptophan. Each record gives: V gene, D gene, J gene, clone size, CDR3 protein, CDR3 DNA. The D gene is left open where the match is weak. Clone sizes are given selectively: once, few, many, or a class where the clone is expanded.

>TRBV6-1|NA|TRBJ1-5|few
CASSEQGSNQPQHF
TGTGCCAGCAGTGAACAGGGAAGCAATCAGCCCCAGCATTTT
>TRBV5-1|TRBD1|TRBJ1-2|few
CASSPQWGTGKNGYTF
TGCGCCAGCAGCCCTCAATGGGGGACAGGGAAAAATGGCTACACCTTC
>TRBV7-9|TRBD2|TRBJ2-7|NA
CASSPGTSRDEQYF
TGTGCCAGCAGCCCCGGGACTAGCAGAGACGAGCAGTACTTC
>TRBV2|NA|TRBJ2-7|NA
CASVMEGAGSEQYF
TGTGCCAGCGTTATGGAGGGAGCAGGCTCCGAGCAGTACTTC
>TRBV2|NA|TRBJ1-6|few
CASSVSSGQNSPLHF
TGTGCCAGCAGTGTAAGCTCCGGACAGAATTCACCCCTCCACTTT
>TRBV5-4|TRBD1|TRBJ2-5|NA
CASSFVLGQGVKETQYF
TGTGCCAGCAGCTTCGTCTTGGGACAGGGGGTAAAAGAGACCCAGTACTTC
>TRBV28|NA|TRBJ1-2|NA
CASSIDGRQAGYTF
TGTGCCAGCAGTATAGACGGGAGACAAGCGGGCTACACCTTC
>TRBV19|TRBD1|TRBJ1-1|NA
CASRDRVDTEAFF
TGTGCCAGTAGAGACAGGGTGGACACTGAAGCTTTCTTT
>TRBV11-3|NA|TRBJ2-3|NA
CASSFRTSTDTQYF
TGTGCCAGCAGCTTCAGGACTAGCACAGATACGCAGTATTTT
>TRBV7-3|TRBD2|TRBJ2-1|NA
CASSPRLAGTNNEQFF
TGTGCCAGCAGCCCCAGACTAGCGGGGACTAACAATGAGCAGTTCTTC
>TRBV7-9|TRBD1|TRBJ2-7|NA
CASSLGTGEFYEQYF
TGTGCCAGCAGCTTAGGGACAGGGGAGTTCTACGAGCAGTACTTC
>TRBV5-6|NA|TRBJ1-2|few
CASSLHQGHYGYTF
TGTGCCAGCAGCTTGCACCAGGGGCACTATGGCTACACCTTC
>TRBV28|TRBD2|TRBJ2-7|once
CASTTSASYEQYF
TGTGCCAGCACGACTAGCGCATCCTACGAGCAGTACTTC
>TRBV18|TRBD1|TRBJ1-1|once
CASSRQGGTEAFF
TGTGCCAGCTCACGACAGGGAGGCACTGAAGCTTTCTTT
>TRBV4-2|NA|TRBJ1-4|NA
CASSQANRDNEKLFF
TGTGCCAGCAGCCAAGCAAACAGGGATAATGAAAAACTGTTTTTT
>TRBV6-5|TRBD1|TRBJ1-2|NA
CASGDRDRVYGYTF
TGTGCCAGCGGAGACCGGGACAGGGTCTATGGCTACACCTTC
>TRBV29-1|TRBD1|TRBJ1-2|NA
CSGGGQGSGYTF
TGCAGCGGCGGGGGACAGGGGTCGGGCTACACCTTC
>TRBV27|TRBD2|TRBJ2-7|NA
CASSLSREGRTSGSEQYF
TGTGCCAGCAGTTTATCGAGGGAAGGAAGGACTAGCGGATCCGAGCAGTACTTC
>TRBV28|NA|TRBJ2-3|NA
CASSLTSTDTQYF
TGTGCCAGCAGTTTGACTAGTACAGATACGCAGTATTTT
>TRBV7-6|NA|TRBJ1-1|NA
CASSLEGQNTEAFF
TGTGCCAGCAGCTTAGAGGGACAGAACACTGAAGCTTTCTTT
>TRBV2|NA|TRBJ2-7|NA
CASSISGYEQYF
TGTGCCAGCAGTATTAGCGGATACGAGCAGTACTTC
>TRBV3-1/TRBV3-2|TRBD1|TRBJ2-1|few
CASSQDWGQGPRIF
TGTGCCAGCAGCCAAGATTGGGGACAGGGTCCTCGAATCTTC
>TRBV7-3|TRBD1|TRBJ2-2|once
CASSRQGAPGELFF
TGTGCCAGCAGTCGACAGGGGGCCCCCGGGGAGCTGTTTTTT
>TRBV2|TRBD1|TRBJ2-7|NA
CASSRQGLEQYF
TGTGCCAGCAGCCGACAGGGTCTCGAGCAGTACTTC
>TRBV6-5|NA|TRBJ1-5|NA
CASNYLRSNQPQHF
TGTGCCAGCAACTACCTTCGGAGCAATCAGCCCCAGCATTTT
>TRBV9|NA|TRBJ2-3|NA
CASSSRDTGTQYF
TGTGCCAGCAGCTCCCGGGACACCGGTACGCAGTATTTT
>TRBV5-4|NA|TRBJ2-6|NA
CASSLVADSGANVLTF
TGTGCCAGCAGCTTGGTGGCAGACTCTGGGGCCAACGTCCTGACTTTC
>TRBV25-1|NA|TRBJ2-7|NA
CASSDPGRAYEQYF
TGTGCCAGCAGTGACCCAGGCAGGGCCTACGAGCAGTACTTC
>TRBV27|NA|TRBJ1-6|NA
CASSDRDTDNSPLHF
TGTGCCAGCAGTGACCGGGACACCGACAATTCACCCCTCCACTTT
>TRBV6-1|NA|TRBJ1-6|NA
CASSGWAISSYNSPLHF
TGTGCCAGCAGTGGCTGGGCGATCAGCTCCTATAATTCACCCCTCCACTTT
>TRBV25-1|NA|TRBJ1-6|NA
CASSELQPNSPLHF
TGTGCCAGCAGTGAATTACAGCCTAATTCACCCCTCCACTTT
>TRBV12-3/TRBV12-4|NA|TRBJ1-2|few
CASGQNNYGYTF
TGTGCCAGCGGACAGAATAACTATGGCTACACCTTC
>TRBV5-4|NA|TRBJ1-1|NA
CASSPRPPGNTEAFF
TGTGCCAGCAGTCCCAGACCTCCAGGGAACACTGAAGCTTTCTTT
>TRBV29-1|NA|TRBJ1-2|NA
CSARGAYGYTF
TGCAGCGCACGGGGGGCCTATGGCTACACCTTC
>TRBV5-1|TRBD2|TRBJ2-1|NA
CASSWAGTSAYNEQFF
TGCGCCAGCAGCTGGGCCGGGACTAGCGCCTACAATGAGCAGTTCTTC
>TRBV20-1|TRBD2|TRBJ2-1|NA
CSASSSGRADSNEQFF
TGCAGTGCTAGTTCTAGCGGGAGGGCCGATAGTAATGAGCAGTTCTTC
>TRBV9|TRBD2|TRBJ2-7|NA
CASSGGAGDGYEQYF
TGTGCCAGCAGCGGAGGAGCGGGAGACGGTTACGAGCAGTACTTC
>TRBV7-8|TRBD2|TRBJ2-4|NA
CASSSLAGGHIQYF
TGTGCCAGCAGCTCGCTAGCGGGAGGGCACATTCAGTACTTC
>TRBV5-1|TRBD2|TRBJ2-7|NA
CASSLAASGISYEQYF
TGCGCCAGCAGCTTGGCCGCTAGCGGCATCTCCTACGAGCAGTACTTC
>TRBV15|TRBD2|TRBJ2-1|NA
CATAQGLGYNEQFF
TGTGCCACCGCCCAAGGACTAGGCTACAATGAGCAGTTCTTC
>TRBV6-5|TRBD1|TRBJ1-4|few
CASRIGTGVEKLFF
TGTGCCAGCAGGATTGGGACAGGGGTCGAAAAACTGTTTTTT
>TRBV18|NA|TRBJ2-2|NA
CASSRTGSNTGELFF
TGTGCCAGCTCTCGCACAGGGTCGAACACCGGGGAGCTGTTTTTT
>TRBV6-5|TRBD2|TRBJ2-7|NA
CASSYTVAGIYEQYF
TGTGCCAGCAGTTACACCGTAGCGGGAATCTACGAGCAGTACTTC
>TRBV5-1|TRBD2|TRBJ2-7|NA
CASSLRLAGGYEQYF
TGCGCCAGCAGCCTCCGACTAGCGGGAGGCTACGAGCAGTACTTC
>TRBV5-6|NA|TRBJ1-2|NA
CASTGPGTLMGPYGYTF
TGTGCCAGCACCGGTCCCGGGACATTAATGGGCCCCTATGGCTACACCTTC
>TRBV19|NA|TRBJ2-1|NA
CASRESSYNEQFF
TGTGCCAGTAGGGAGAGCTCCTACAATGAGCAGTTCTTC
>TRBV30|TRBD2|TRBJ2-3|NA
CAWGGSGTDTQYF
TGTGCCTGGGGCGGGAGTGGCACAGATACGCAGTATTTT
>TRBV9|NA|TRBJ2-1|NA
CASSSSVSYNEQFF
TGTGCCAGCAGCTCTAGCGTCTCCTACAATGAGCAGTTCTTC
>TRBV29-1|NA|TRBJ1-1|NA
CSANGGTLATEAFF
TGCAGCGCCAACGGGGGGACTTTAGCCACTGAAGCTTTCTTT
>TRBV18|NA|TRBJ2-6|NA
CASSPPGRWANVLTF
TGTGCCAGCTCACCACCGGGGAGATGGGCCAACGTCCTGACTTTC
>TRBV7-6|NA|TRBJ1-2|NA
CASSLQQGTYGYTF
TGTGCCAGCAGCTTACAGCAGGGGACCTATGGCTACACCTTC
>TRBV18|NA|TRBJ1-2|NA
CASSPLRGLDYGYTF
TGTGCCAGCTCACCCCTCCGCGGCCTTGACTATGGCTACACCTTC
>TRBV6-5|NA|TRBJ1-1|NA
CASSYDSSNTEAFF
TGTGCCAGCAGTTACGACAGTTCGAACACTGAAGCTTTCTTT